This T cell receptor beta chain was retrieved from a study of radiotherapy plus CTLA-4 blockade in lung cancer. Study context: Patients showed objective responses in about 20% of cases and disease control in more than 25%. Study results and caveats: Reports state that early shifts in blood T cell clones, with interferon-beta, best predicted response. Blood saw expansion of tumor-derived TCR clones after radiotherapy plus ipilimumab.

Profiling relied on immunoSEQ multiplex PCR, and the TCRdb table lists in-frame clones only, not all of them. The profile shows roughly 40,000 clones, roughly three quarters of them singletons. About this clone: Its antigen is as yet unknown.

Trimming took 4 bases from V and 0 from J, leaving 5 bases between them. Germline V gives CDR1 SGHDT, CDR2 YYEEEE. The CDR3 spans 13 residues. Alongside CTLA-4 blockade with ipilimumab, patients with chemo-refractory metastatic non-small-cell lung cancer received focal radiation. The TCR was taken from a human donor with non-small cell lung cancer that progressed on radiotherapy plus ipilimumab. This chain connects TRBV5-6 to TRBJ1-3; no reliable D call. Material: peripheral blood, obtained from a patient treated with radiotherapy plus ipilimumab. DNA of the CDR3: TGTGCCAGCAGCGGCAGCTCTGGAAACACCATATATTTT. Translating it yields CASSGSSGNTIYF.